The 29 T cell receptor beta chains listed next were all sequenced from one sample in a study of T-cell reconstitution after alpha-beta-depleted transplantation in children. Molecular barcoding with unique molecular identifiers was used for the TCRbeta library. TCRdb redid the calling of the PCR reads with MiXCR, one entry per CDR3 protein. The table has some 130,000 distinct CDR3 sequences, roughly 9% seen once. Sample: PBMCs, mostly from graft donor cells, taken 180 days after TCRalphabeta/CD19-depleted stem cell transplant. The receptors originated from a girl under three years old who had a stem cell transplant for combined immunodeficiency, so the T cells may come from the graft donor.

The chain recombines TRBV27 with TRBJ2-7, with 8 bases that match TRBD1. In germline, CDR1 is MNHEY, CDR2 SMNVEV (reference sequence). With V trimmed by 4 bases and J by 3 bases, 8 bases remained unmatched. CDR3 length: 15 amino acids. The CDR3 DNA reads TGTGCCAGCAGTTCGTCCGGGACAGGACACTACGAGCAGTACTTC. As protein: CASSSSGTGHYEQYF.

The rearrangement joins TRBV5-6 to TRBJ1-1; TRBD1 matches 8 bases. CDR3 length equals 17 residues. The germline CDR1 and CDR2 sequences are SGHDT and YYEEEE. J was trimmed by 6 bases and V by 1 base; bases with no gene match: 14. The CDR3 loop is CASSLPRDRGPDPEAFF. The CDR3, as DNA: TGTGCCAGCAGCTTGCCGCGCGACAGGGGCCCCGACCCTGAAGCTTTCTTT.

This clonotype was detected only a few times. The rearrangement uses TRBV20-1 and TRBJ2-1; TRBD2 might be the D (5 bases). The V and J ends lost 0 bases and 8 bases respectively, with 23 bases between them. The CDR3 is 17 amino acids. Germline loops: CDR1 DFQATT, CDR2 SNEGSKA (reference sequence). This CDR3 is CSARDLGGPPPTYEQFF. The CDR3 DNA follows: TGCAGTGCTAGAGATTTAGGCGGGCCCCCACCTACCTATGAGCAGTTCTTC.

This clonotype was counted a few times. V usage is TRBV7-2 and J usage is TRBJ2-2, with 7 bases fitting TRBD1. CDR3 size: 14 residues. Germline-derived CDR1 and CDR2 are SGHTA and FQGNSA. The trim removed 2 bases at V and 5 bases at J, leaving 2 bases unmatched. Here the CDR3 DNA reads TGTGCCAGCAGCTTATCACAGGGGACCGGGGAGCTGTTTTTT. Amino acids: CASSLSQGTGELFF.

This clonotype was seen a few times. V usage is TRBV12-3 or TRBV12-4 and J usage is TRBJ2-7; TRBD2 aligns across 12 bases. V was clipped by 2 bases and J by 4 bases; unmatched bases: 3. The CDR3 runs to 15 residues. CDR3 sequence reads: CASSLRTSGTYEQYF. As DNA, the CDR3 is TGTGCCAGCAGTTTAAGGACTAGCGGGACGTACGAGCAGTACTTC.

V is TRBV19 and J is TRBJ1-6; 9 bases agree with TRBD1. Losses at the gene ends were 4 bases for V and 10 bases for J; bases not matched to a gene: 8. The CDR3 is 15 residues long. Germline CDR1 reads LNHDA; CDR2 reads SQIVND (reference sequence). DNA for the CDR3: TGTGCCAGTAGTAGGCCGGGACAGGGAACGTCACCCCTCCACTTT. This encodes CASSRPGQGTSPLHF.

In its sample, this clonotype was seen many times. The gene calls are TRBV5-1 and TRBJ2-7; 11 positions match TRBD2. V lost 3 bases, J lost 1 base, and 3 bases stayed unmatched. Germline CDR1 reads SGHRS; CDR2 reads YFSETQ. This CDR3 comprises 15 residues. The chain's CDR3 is CASSSGTSGSYEQYF. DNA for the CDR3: TGCGCCAGCAGCTCCGGGACTAGCGGTTCCTACGAGCAGTACTTC.

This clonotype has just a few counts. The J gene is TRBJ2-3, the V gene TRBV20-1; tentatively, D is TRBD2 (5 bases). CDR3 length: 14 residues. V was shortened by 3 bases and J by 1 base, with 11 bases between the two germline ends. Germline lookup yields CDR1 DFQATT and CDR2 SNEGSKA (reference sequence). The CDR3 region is CSASSGSGTDTQYF. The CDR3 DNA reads TGCAGTGCTAGTAGTGGTAGCGGCACAGATACGCAGTATTTT.

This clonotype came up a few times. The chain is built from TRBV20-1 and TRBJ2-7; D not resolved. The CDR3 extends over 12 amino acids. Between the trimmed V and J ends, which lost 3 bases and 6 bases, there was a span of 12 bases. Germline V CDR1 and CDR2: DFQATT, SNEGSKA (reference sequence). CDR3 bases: TGCAGTGCTAGCGGCCAGACGTTCGAGCAGTACTTC. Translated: CSASGQTFEQYF.

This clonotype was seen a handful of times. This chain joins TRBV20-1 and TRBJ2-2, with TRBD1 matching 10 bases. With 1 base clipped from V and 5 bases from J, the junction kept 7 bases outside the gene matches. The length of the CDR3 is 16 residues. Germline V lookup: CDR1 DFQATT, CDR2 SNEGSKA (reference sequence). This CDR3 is CSARVRGTGVTGELFF. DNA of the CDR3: TGCAGTGCTAGAGTGCGAGGGACAGGGGTTACCGGGGAGCTGTTTTTT.

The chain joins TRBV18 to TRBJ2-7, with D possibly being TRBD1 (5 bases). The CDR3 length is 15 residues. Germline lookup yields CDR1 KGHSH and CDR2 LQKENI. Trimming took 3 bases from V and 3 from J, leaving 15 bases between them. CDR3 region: CASSPAGPTRYEQYF. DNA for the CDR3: TGTGCCAGCTCACCCGCAGGGCCGACTCGCTACGAGCAGTACTTC.

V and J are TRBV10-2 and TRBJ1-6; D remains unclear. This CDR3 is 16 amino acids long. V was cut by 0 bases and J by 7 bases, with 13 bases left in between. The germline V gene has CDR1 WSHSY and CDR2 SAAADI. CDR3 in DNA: TGCGCCAGCAGTGAGTCGAGACCAGACCCGAATTCACCCCTCCACTTT. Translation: CASSESRPDPNSPLHF.

CDR3 protein: CASSSGFGANTGELFF. The CDR3 region has the DNA TGTGCCAGCAGTTCAGGGTTCGGGGCGAACACCGGGGAGCTGTTTTTT. This chain connects TRBV7-9 to TRBJ2-2; D tentatively fits TRBD1 or TRBD2 (5 bases each). The V end lost 6 bases, the J end lost 0 bases, and 14 bases lay between the germline ends. This CDR3 is built from 16 residues. Germline V gene data show CDR1 as SEHNR and CDR2 as FQNEAQ (reference sequence).

The CDR3 DNA reads as TGTGCCAGCAGCAACCGGACAGGGGGCTTTAGGGGCTACACCTTC. This codes for CASSNRTGGFRGYTF. The chain recombines TRBV7-8 with TRBJ1-2; the match to TRBD1 covers 11 bases. V shed 5 bases and J 8 bases; nucleotides not matched to a gene: 10. This CDR3 has 15 amino acids. Germline V CDR1 and CDR2: SGHVS, FQNEAQ. Full variable domain (remainder filled in from reference TRBV7-8 and TRBJ1-2): GAGVSQSPRYKVAKRGQDVALRCDPISGHVSLFWYQQALGQGPEFLTYFQNEAQLDKSGLPSDRFFAERPEGSVSTLKIQRTQQEDSAVYLCASSNRTGGFRGYTFGSGTRLTVV.

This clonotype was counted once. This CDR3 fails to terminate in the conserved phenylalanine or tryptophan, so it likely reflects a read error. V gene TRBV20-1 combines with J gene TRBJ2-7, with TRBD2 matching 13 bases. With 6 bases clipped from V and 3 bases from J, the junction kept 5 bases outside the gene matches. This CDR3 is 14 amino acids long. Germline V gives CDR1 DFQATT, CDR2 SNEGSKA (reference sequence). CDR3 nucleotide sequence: TGCAGTGCCTTGACTAGCGGGAGGTTCTACGAGCAGTACTTA. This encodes CSALTSGRFYEQYL.

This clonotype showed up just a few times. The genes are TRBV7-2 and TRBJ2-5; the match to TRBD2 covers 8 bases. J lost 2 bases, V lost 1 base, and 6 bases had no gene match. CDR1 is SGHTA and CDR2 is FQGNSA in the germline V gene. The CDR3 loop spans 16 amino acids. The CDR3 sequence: CASSLVDGGEQETQYF. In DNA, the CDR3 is TGTGCCAGCAGCTTAGTGGACGGGGGGGAACAAGAGACCCAGTACTTC.

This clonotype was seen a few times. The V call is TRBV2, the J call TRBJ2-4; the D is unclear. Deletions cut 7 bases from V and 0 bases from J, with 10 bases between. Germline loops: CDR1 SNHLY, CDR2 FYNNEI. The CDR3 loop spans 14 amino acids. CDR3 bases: TGTGCCAGCATCGACACCCTAGCCAAAAACATTCAGTACTTC. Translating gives CASIDTLAKNIQYF.

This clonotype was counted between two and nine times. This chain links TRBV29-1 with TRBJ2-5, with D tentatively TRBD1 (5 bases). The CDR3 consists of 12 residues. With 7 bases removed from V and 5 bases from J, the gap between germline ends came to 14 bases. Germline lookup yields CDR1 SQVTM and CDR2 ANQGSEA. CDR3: CSALGRVETQYF. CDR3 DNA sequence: TGCAGCGCATTGGGCAGGGTCGAGACCCAGTACTTC. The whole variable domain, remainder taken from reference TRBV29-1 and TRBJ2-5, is SAVISQKPSRDICQRGTSLTIQCQVDSQVTMMFWYRQQPGQSLTLIATANQGSEATYESGFVIDKFPISRPNLTFSTLTVSNMSPEDSSIYLCSALGRVETQYFGPGTRLLVL.

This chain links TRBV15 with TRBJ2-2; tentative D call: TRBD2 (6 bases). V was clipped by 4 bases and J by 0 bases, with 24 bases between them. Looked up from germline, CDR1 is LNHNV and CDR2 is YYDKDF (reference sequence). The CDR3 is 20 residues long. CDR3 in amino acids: CATSTTRGGAGTPNTGELFF. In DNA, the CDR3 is TGTGCCACCAGCACCACCCGGGGCGGAGCGGGCACACCGAACACCGGGGAGCTGTTTTTT.

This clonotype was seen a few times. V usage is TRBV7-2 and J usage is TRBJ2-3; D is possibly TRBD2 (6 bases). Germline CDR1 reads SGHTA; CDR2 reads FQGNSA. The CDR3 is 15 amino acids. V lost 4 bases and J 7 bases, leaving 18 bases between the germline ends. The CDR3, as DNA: TGTGCCAGCAGCTCACGGGCTAGCGTGTTGAATACGCAGTATTTT. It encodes CASSSRASVLNTQYF.

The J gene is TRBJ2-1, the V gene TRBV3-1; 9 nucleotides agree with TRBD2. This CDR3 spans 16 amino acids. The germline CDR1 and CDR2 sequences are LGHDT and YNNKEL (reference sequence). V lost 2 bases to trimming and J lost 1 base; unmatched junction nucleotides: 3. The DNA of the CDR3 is TGTGCCAGCAGCCAACAGACTAGCGGATCCTACAATGAGCAGTTCTTC. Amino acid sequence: CASSQQTSGSYNEQFF.

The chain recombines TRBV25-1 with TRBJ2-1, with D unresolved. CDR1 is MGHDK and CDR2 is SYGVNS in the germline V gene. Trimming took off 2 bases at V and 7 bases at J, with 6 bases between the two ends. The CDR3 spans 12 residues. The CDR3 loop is CASSELWNEQFF. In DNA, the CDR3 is TGTGCCAGCAGTGAACTCTGGAATGAGCAGTTCTTC.

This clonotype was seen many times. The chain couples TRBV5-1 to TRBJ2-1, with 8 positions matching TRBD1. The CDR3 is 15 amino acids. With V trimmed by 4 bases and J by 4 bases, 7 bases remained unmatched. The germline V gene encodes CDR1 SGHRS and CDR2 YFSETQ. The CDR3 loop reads CASSDGTGDYNEQFF. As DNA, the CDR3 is TGCGCCAGCAGCGACGGGACAGGAGATTACAATGAGCAGTTCTTC.

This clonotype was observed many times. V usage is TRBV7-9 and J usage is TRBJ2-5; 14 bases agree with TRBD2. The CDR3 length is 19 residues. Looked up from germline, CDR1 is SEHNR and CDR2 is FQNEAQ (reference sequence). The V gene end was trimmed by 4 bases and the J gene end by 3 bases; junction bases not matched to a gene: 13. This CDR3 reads CASSYAGLAGGLIKETQYF. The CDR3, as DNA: TGTGCCAGCAGCTACGCCGGACTAGCGGGAGGTCTCATTAAAGAGACCCAGTACTTC.

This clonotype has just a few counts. The CDR3 loop reads CASSPARASYEQYF. The CDR3 nucleotides are TGTGCCAGCTCACCGGCCAGGGCATCCTACGAGCAGTACTTC. The J gene is TRBJ2-7, the V gene TRBV18; perhaps TRBD1 as D (5 bases). The germline V and J ends were trimmed by 3 bases and 1 base, with 10 bases remaining between them. CDR1 and CDR2 from the germline V gene are KGHSH and LQKENI. This CDR3 region has 14 residues. Complete variable domain (other parts from reference TRBV18 and TRBJ2-7): NAGVMQNPRHLVRRRGQEARLRCSPMKGHSHVYWYRQLPEEGLKFMVYLQKENIIDESGMPKERFSAEFPKEGPSILRIQQVVRGDSAAYFCASSPARASYEQYFGPGTRLTVT.

In DNA, the CDR3 is TGCAGCGTTGAAGATCTTACAGGGGGCAGGCTGCGGTCCGAGACCCAGTACTTC. Translating gives CSVEDLTGGRLRSETQYF. The chain is built from TRBV29-1 and TRBJ2-5; TRBD1 matches at 9 bases. CDR1 is SQVTM and CDR2 is ANQGSEA in the germline V gene. This CDR3 comprises 18 residues. The J segment lost 5 bases and the V segment lost 0 bases, leaving 16 bases of the junction unmatched.

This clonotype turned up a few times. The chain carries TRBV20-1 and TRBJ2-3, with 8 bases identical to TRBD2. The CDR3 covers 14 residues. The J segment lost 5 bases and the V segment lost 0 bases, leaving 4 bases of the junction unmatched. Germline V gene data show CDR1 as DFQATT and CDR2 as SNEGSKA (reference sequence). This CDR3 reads CSARDYLAGDTQYF. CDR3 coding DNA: TGCAGTGCTAGAGATTACCTAGCGGGAGATACGCAGTATTTT.

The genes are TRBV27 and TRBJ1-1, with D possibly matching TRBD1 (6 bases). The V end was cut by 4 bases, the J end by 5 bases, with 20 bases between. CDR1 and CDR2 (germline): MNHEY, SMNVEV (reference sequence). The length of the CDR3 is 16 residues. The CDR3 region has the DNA TGTGCCAGCAGTTGGGCGCGGGGGGGGGCTCGGACTGAAGCTTTCTTT. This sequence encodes CASSWARGGARTEAFF.

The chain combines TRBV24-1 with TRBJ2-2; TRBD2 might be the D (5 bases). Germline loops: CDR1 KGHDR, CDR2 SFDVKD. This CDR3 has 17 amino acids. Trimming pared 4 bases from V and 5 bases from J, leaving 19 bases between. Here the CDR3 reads CATSDYPGKGRTGELFF. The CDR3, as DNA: TGTGCCACCAGTGACTACCCCGGGAAGGGAAGAACCGGGGAGCTGTTTTTT.